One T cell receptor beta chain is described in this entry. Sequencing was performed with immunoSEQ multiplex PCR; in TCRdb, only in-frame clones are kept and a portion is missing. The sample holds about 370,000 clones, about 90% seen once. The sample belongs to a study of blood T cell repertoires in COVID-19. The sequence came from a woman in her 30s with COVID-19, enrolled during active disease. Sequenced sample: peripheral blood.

CDR3 in amino acids: CASSLAARTANSPLHF. CDR3 nucleotide sequence: TGTGCCAGCAGCTTGGCCGCCCGGACAGCCAATTCACCCCTCCACTTT. This chain links TRBV5-6 with TRBJ1-6; maybe TRBD1 (6 bases). V was cut by 0 bases and J by 7 bases, with 14 bases left in between. The CDR3 is 16 residues long. Looked up from germline, CDR1 is SGHDT and CDR2 is YYEEEE.